This TCR beta chain was identified during a study of ipilimumab plus nivolumab after autologous stem cell transplantation. Study details: Patients received a median of roughly five ipilimumab and roughly eight nivolumab doses.

Libraries were prepared by immunoSEQ multiplex PCR; TCRdb keeps only in-frame clonotypes and omits some of them. The sample yields 15,000 to 20,000 clones, around four fifths seen once. This clone was recorded only once. Patients got ipilimumab 1 mg/kg beginning 14 to 28 days post-transplant. Through week 26, nivolumab 3 mg/kg IV was given weeks 1, 4, 7, 10, then biweekly. Sequencing was performed on PBMCs, taken in a trial of ipilimumab plus nivolumab as post-transplant consolidation. This TCR came from a male donor with diffuse large B-cell lymphoma.

The CDR3 DNA follows: TGTGCCAGCAGTGACATGATTAACTATGGCTACACCTTC. Amino acid sequence: CASSDMINYGYTF. The genes are TRBV2 and TRBJ1-2, with unresolved D. V lost 3 bases to trimming and J lost 1 base, with 6 bases between them. This CDR3 is 13 amino acids long. Germline CDR1 SNHLY, CDR2 FYNNEI.